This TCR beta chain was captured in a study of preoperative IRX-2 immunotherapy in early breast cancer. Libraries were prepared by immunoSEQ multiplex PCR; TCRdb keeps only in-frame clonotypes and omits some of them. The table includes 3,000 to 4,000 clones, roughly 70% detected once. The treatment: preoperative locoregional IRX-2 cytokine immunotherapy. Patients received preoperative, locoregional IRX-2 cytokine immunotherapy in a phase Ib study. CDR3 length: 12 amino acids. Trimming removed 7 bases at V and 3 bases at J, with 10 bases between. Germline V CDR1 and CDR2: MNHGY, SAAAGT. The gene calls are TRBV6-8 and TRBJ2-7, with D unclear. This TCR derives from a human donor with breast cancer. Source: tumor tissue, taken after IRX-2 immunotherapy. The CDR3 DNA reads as TGTGCCAGCAAGAACAGACTCTACGAGCAGTACTTC. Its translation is CASKNRLYEQYF.